A selection of T cell receptor beta chains follows, all from one sample in a study of blood T cells in healthy people across ages. TCRdb itself ran the 5' RACE reads through MiXCR, one entry per CDR3 protein. This repertoire shows hundreds of thousands of distinct CDR3 sequences, 45% to 50% found once; its top ten account for roughly a third. The sample taken for sequencing was blood. These receptors all come from a woman aged 55-70 years in good health. The CDR3 runs from the conserved cysteine through the conserved F or W. The D gene is left open where the match is weak. Rows may omit the clone size; those that give it use once, few, many or a size class.

D: TRBD1; size: .; V: TRBV5-4; length: 15; J: TRBJ1-1; CDR3: CASSFRDRPGTEAFF; DNA: TGTGCCAGCAGCTTCCGGGACAGGCCCGGCACTGAAGCTTTCTTT
D: .; size: .; V: TRBV29-1; length: 15; J: TRBJ2-1; CDR3: CSVEKEGGFNNEQFF; DNA: TGCAGCGTTGAAAAAGAGGGTGGTTTTAATAATGAGCAGTTCTTC
D: .; size: few; V: TRBV6-2/TRBV6-3; length: 15; J: TRBJ2-5; CDR3: CASSYARRVPETQYF; DNA: TGTGCCAGCAGTTACGCCCGCAGGGTACCGGAGACCCAGTACTTC
D: TRBD1; size: .; V: TRBV20-1; length: 15; J: TRBJ1-1; CDR3: CSARGGTGMNTEAFF; DNA: TGCAGTGCTAGAGGCGGGACAGGTATGAACACTGAAGCTTTCTTT
D: .; size: .; V: TRBV5-1; length: 15; J: TRBJ2-7; CDR3: CASSSRERVGYEQYF; DNA: TGCGCCAGCAGCTCCCGGGAGAGGGTCGGGTACGAGCAGTACTTC
D: .; size: .; V: TRBV6-5; length: 15; J: TRBJ2-3; CDR3: CASSAGRWDTDTQYF; DNA: TGTGCCAGCAGTGCGGGTCGATGGGACACAGATACGCAGTATTTT
D: .; size: .; V: TRBV20-1; length: 13; J: TRBJ2-7; CDR3: CSASGGGYYEQYF; DNA: TGCAGTGCTAGTGGGGGCGGATACTACGAGCAGTACTTC
D: .; size: .; V: TRBV24-1; length: 13; J: TRBJ2-1; CDR3: CATSDSNLDEQFF; DNA: TGTGCCACCAGTGATTCAAACTTAGATGAGCAGTTCTTC
D: .; size: .; V: TRBV28; length: 12; J: TRBJ1-1; CDR3: CASTHGSTEAFF; DNA: TGTGCCAGCACCCATGGGTCCACTGAAGCTTTCTTT
D: .; size: .; V: TRBV6-2/TRBV6-3; length: 13; J: TRBJ1-1; CDR3: CASSYSRNTEAFF; DNA: TGTGCCAGCAGTTACAGTAGGAACACTGAAGCTTTCTTT
D: .; size: .; V: TRBV29-1; length: 11; J: TRBJ2-7; CDR3: CSGLASYEQYF; DNA: TGCAGCGGGCTAGCCTCTTACGAGCAGTACTTC
D: .; size: .; V: TRBV27; length: 16; J: TRBJ2-7; CDR3: CASSLSATGLTYEQYF; DNA: TGTGCCAGCAGTTTATCGGCCACAGGGTTGACGTACGAGCAGTACTTC
D: .; size: .; V: TRBV7-2; length: 15; J: TRBJ1-6; CDR3: CASSLSGTTYSPLHF; DNA: TGTGCCAGCAGCCTTTCTGGGACAACCTATTCACCCCTCCACTTT
D: .; size: .; V: TRBV2; length: 12; J: TRBJ2-1; CDR3: CASKRSYNEQFF; DNA: TGTGCCAGCAAGCGTAGCTACAATGAGCAGTTCTTC
D: TRBD1; size: .; V: TRBV20-1; length: 13; J: TRBJ1-1; CDR3: CSAGTGMNTEAFF; DNA: TGCAGTGCCGGGACAGGCATGAACACTGAAGCTTTCTTT
D: TRBD1; size: .; V: TRBV7-2; length: 15; J: TRBJ2-7; CDR3: CASSGGTGGNYEQYF; DNA: TGTGCCAGCAGCGGCGGGACAGGGGGTAACTACGAGCAGTACTTC
D: TRBD2; size: .; V: TRBV11-2; length: 12; J: TRBJ2-5; CDR3: CASSSGLESPYF; DNA: TGTGCCAGCAGCTCAGGACTAGAATCTCCGTACTTC
D: TRBD2; size: .; V: TRBV20-1; length: 13; J: TRBJ2-7; CDR3: CSAKTGGAYEQYF; DNA: TGCAGTGCCAAGACGGGAGGGGCCTACGAGCAGTACTTC
D: TRBD2; size: .; V: TRBV28; length: 20; J: TRBJ2-3; CDR3: CASSLILRIAGEGVTDTQYF; DNA: TGTGCCAGCAGTTTAATACTTCGTATAGCGGGAGAGGGGGTCACAGATACGCAGTATTTT
D: TRBD1; size: .; V: TRBV20-1; length: 15; J: TRBJ1-1; CDR3: CSARMYGQARDKAFF; DNA: TGCAGTGCTAGAATGTACGGACAGGCCAGGGATAAAGCTTTCTTT
D: TRBD2; size: .; V: TRBV4-2; length: 14; J: TRBJ2-7; CDR3: CASNLQRDSYEQYF; DNA: TGTGCCAGCAACCTTCAGCGGGACTCCTACGAGCAGTACTTC
D: .; size: .; V: TRBV4-1; length: 14; J: TRBJ2-5; CDR3: CASSPPLAPAGQYF; DNA: TGCGCCAGCAGCCCCCCCCTAGCGCCTGCGGGGCAGTACTTC
D: .; size: few; V: TRBV4-2; length: 16; J: TRBJ1-1; CDR3: CASSPISGGKNTEAFF; DNA: TGTGCCAGCAGCCCTATAAGTGGCGGGAAAAACACTGAAGCTTTCTTT
D: TRBD1; size: .; V: TRBV19; length: 15; J: TRBJ2-5; CDR3: CASSWGTATQETQYF; DNA: TGTGCCAGTAGTTGGGGGACAGCGACCCAAGAGACCCAGTACTTC
D: TRBD1; size: .; V: TRBV5-5; length: 16; J: TRBJ1-6; CDR3: CASSPGQGTQNSPLHF; DNA: TGTGCCAGCAGCCCGGGACAGGGAACCCAAAATTCACCCCTCCACTTT